One and the same sample provided the 27 T cell receptor beta chains below, sequenced in a study of OX40 agonist ivuxolimab in advanced cancers. The method was the immunoSEQ multiplex PCR assay. What TCRdb holds here is the immuneACCESS table cut down to in-frame rearrangements. Part of the clones is not present; checked against another copy, under half of the missing clones reflect an unresolved V gene, and the others are unexplained. Recorded for this sample are some 15,000 clones; approximately 75% of them occurred a single time. Under 35% of the sample is in the top ten clones. The sequenced sample was CD4+ or CD8+ T cells sorted from blood, obtained in a trial of the OX40 agonist ivuxolimab. All receptors derive from an adult with an advanced solid tumor such as melanoma, head and neck, liver or kidney cancer.

This chain connects TRBV21-1 to TRBJ2-7; the table's TRBD1 call for D was not verified on the DNA. TRBV21-1 is a recognized pseudogene. The CDR3 consists of 16 residues. CDR3 in DNA: TGTGCCAGCAGCCGGGGCTCTCGCAGGGGGGTCTACGAGCAGTACTTC. Protein sequence: CASSRGSRRGVYEQYF.

The CDR3 is CATSSGDAGNTIYF. CDR3 bases: TGTGCCACCAGTTCCGGGGATGCGGGAAACACCATATATTTT. This chain uses TRBV15 with TRBJ1-3; D gene ambiguous. With 6 bases removed from V and 4 bases from J, the gap between germline ends came to 13 bases. This CDR3 has 14 amino acids. Germline assignment: CDR1 LNHNV and CDR2 YYDKDF (reference sequence).

The V gene is TRBV7-3, the J gene TRBJ2-2; 7 bases agree with TRBD2. V shed 4 bases, J shed 4 bases, and the junction held 6 bases outside the gene matches. This CDR3 is built from 15 residues. Germline V CDR1 and CDR2: SGHTA, FQGTGA. The CDR3 spells CASSYGTTATGELFF. The CDR3 region has the DNA TGTGCCAGCAGCTACGGGACTACAGCCACCGGGGAGCTGTTTTTT.

Regarding this clone: The same CDR3 arises from other DNA sequences in this sample as well. The chain joins TRBV7-9 to TRBJ1-2; TRBD1 matches at 10 bases. The CDR3 consists of 14 residues. J lost 8 bases, V lost 5 bases, and 8 bases had no gene match. CDR1 is SEHNR and CDR2 is FQNEAQ in the germline V gene (reference sequence). The CDR3 coding sequence is TGTGCCAGCAGCGAGACAGGGGGCTTGGGGGGCTACACCTTC. Translation gives CASSETGGLGGYTF.

This clone was counted a few times. The chain recombines TRBV5-6 with TRBJ2-3; 9 bases match TRBD2. The CDR3 loop spans 15 amino acids. Per germline, CDR1 SGHDT and CDR2 YYEEEE. V dropped 6 bases and J dropped 2; count of bases not matched to a gene: 7. The CDR3: CASNMGLAVTDTQYF. DNA for the CDR3: TGTGCCAGCAACATGGGACTAGCTGTCACAGATACGCAGTATTTT.

V is TRBV15 and J is TRBJ2-7, with TRBD1 matching 8 bases. CDR1 is LNHNV and CDR2 is YYDKDF in the germline V gene (reference sequence). V shed 5 bases, J shed 1 base, and the junction held 4 bases outside the gene matches. This CDR3 spans 14 amino acids. The CDR3, as DNA: TGTGCCACCAGCGGAAGGACAGGGTCCTACGAGCAGTACTTC. Its translation: CATSGRTGSYEQYF.

By proportion, this clone is medium-sized (0.01 to 0.1%). V is TRBV25-1 and J is TRBJ2-7; 11 bases are a match to TRBD2. Trimming removed 2 bases from V and 1 base from J; junction bases left unmatched: 4. The CDR3 runs to 16 residues. Germline lookup yields CDR1 MGHDK and CDR2 SYGVNS. Written as DNA, the CDR3 is TGTGCCAGCAGTGAAATACTAGCGGGAGAATCCTACGAGCAGTACTTC. This codes for CASSEILAGESYEQYF.

The CDR3 region has the DNA TGTGCCAGCAGCTCCCAGGGTCGGGAGCAGTACTTC. This gives the protein CASSSQGREQYF. The chain combines TRBV6-5 with TRBJ2-7; possible D gene TRBD1, 5 bases. The CDR3 has 12 amino acids. The germline V gene has CDR1 MNHEY and CDR2 SVGAGI. Trimming left V 6 bases short and J 7 bases short, with 13 bases between.

This rearrangement joins TRBV6-4 to TRBJ2-2; the match to TRBD2 covers 12 bases. CDR3 length equals 15 residues. V lost 2 bases and J lost 5; bases outside the gene matches: 0. Germline-derived CDR1 and CDR2 are MRHNA and SNTAGT. The CDR3 sequence is CASSDGTSGTGELFF. The CDR3 nucleotides are TGTGCCAGCAGTGACGGGACTAGCGGGACCGGGGAGCTGTTTTTT.

The rearrangement uses TRBV7-9 and TRBJ2-5; 7 nucleotides agree with TRBD2. The better agreement between TRBJ2-7 and the DNA end casts doubt on the J call. This CDR3 is 15 amino acids long. Germline-derived CDR1 and CDR2 are SEHNR and FQNEAQ (reference sequence). CDR3 region: CASSPPPGGGYEQYF. In nucleotides, the CDR3 is TGTGCCAGCAGCCCACCCCCGGGGGGAGGGTACGAGCAGTACTTC.

This clone was recorded a few times. This chain links TRBV11-3 with TRBJ2-2, with 11 bases fitting TRBD1. Germline values: CDR1 SGHNT, CDR2 YENEEA. CDR3 length: 16 residues. V shed 5 bases and J 5 bases; nucleotides not matched to a gene: 7. CDR3 nucleotide sequence: TGTGCCAGCAGCCATAAGGGGACAGGGGGTACCGGGGAGCTGTTTTTT. This gives the protein CASSHKGTGGTGELFF.

This chain connects TRBV5-1 to TRBJ2-7; TRBD2 agrees at 13 bases. Germline V CDR1 and CDR2: SGHRS, YFSETQ. J lost 3 bases, V lost 0 bases, and 3 bases had no gene match. This CDR3 comprises 16 residues. The CDR3 sequence is CASSLARTSGSYEQYF. The CDR3 bases are TGCGCCAGCAGCTTGGCAAGGACTAGCGGGAGCTACGAGCAGTACTTC.

The rearrangement joins TRBV5-1 to TRBJ2-7; D might be TRBD2 (5 bases). V was clipped by 4 bases and J by 2 bases, with 19 bases between them. CDR1 and CDR2 from the germline V gene are SGHRS and YFSETQ. The CDR3 consists of 16 residues. The CDR3 DNA reads TGCGCCAGCAGCATCTACGGGAACACAGATCCCTACGAGCAGTACTTC. Its translation: CASSIYGNTDPYEQYF.

The DNA for the CDR3 is TGTGCCAGCAGCCTCGGAGGGGATCGGTACTTC. As protein: CASSLGGDRYF. The chain has TRBV14 and TRBJ2-7; tentatively, D is TRBD2 (6 bases). In germline, CDR1 is SGHDN, CDR2 FVKESK. The CDR3 contains 11 residues. Trimming cost V 4 bases and J 12 bases, with 13 bases left between them.

The genes are TRBV4-3 and TRBJ2-5; maybe TRBD2 (6 bases). The assigned J gene may be wrong: the sequence end matches TRBJ2-7 better. The germline V gene encodes CDR1 LGHNA and CDR2 YSLEER. The CDR3 covers 16 residues. DNA of the CDR3: TGCGCCAGCAGCCAAGATCGCCTAGCGCAGTTCTACGAGCAGTACTTC. The encoded protein is CASSQDRLAQFYEQYF.

This clone was counted a few times. The chain has TRBV9 and TRBJ1-1; maybe TRBD1 (6 bases). Deletions cut 3 bases from V and 1 base from J, with 10 bases between. The CDR3 runs to 14 residues. Germline loops: CDR1 SGDLS, CDR2 YYNGEE. The DNA of the CDR3 is TGTGCCAGCAGCGCTTGGGGGCAGAACACTGAAGCTTTCTTT. Amino acid sequence: CASSAWGQNTEAFF.

The rearrangement joins TRBV6-5 to TRBJ2-7; unclear D gene. This CDR3 spans 15 amino acids. Trimming cost V 4 bases and J 2 bases, with 15 bases left between them. Germline loops: CDR1 MNHEY, CDR2 SVGAGI. The CDR3 here is CASSLDGEQTYEQYF. CDR3 nucleotide sequence: TGTGCCAGCAGTTTAGATGGCGAACAGACCTACGAGCAGTACTTC.

The chain's CDR3 is CASSLQREAGGELFF. The CDR3 nucleotides read TGTGCCAGCAGCTTACAGCGGGAGGCGGGCGGGGAGCTGTTTTTT. V usage is TRBV13 and J usage is TRBJ2-2; 9 positions agree with TRBD2. Germline CDR1 reads PRHDT; CDR2 reads FYEKMQ (reference sequence). The trim removed 2 bases at V and 7 bases at J, leaving 5 bases unmatched. This CDR3 region has 15 residues.

This clone was detected only a few times. The gene calls are TRBV11-3 and TRBJ2-1; D call uncertain. Germline V lookup: CDR1 SGHNT, CDR2 YENEEA. CDR3 length: 12 amino acids. V shed 11 bases and J shed 4 bases, with 12 bases lying between them. The CDR3 loop reads CAVRGTYNEQFF. In DNA form, the CDR3 reads TGTGCCGTCCGCGGTACGTACAATGAGCAGTTCTTC.

This chain uses TRBV11-3 with TRBJ2-1, with TRBD2 as a possible D gene (6 bases). Trimming left V 5 bases short and J 9 bases short, with 11 bases between. The CDR3 sequence is 12 residues long. CDR1 is SGHNT, CDR2 YENEEA, per germline. The CDR3: CASSGRKGEQFF. The CDR3 DNA reads TGTGCCAGCAGCGGGAGGAAGGGTGAGCAGTTCTTC.

The table lists this clone with a few counts. The J gene is TRBJ2-1, the V gene TRBV10-2; a weak D match, TRBD2 (6 bases). The V gene lost 6 bases and the J gene lost 2 bases, with 11 bases spanning the gap. This CDR3 has 14 residues. Germline V gene lookup returns CDR1 WSHSY and CDR2 SAAADI. The CDR3 coding sequence is TGCGCCAGCAGACTAGCCAGAACCTACAATGAGCAGTTCTTC. Its translation is CASRLARTYNEQFF.

V is TRBV11-2 and J is TRBJ2-1; weak D call: TRBD2 (6 bases). Per germline, CDR1 SGHAT and CDR2 FQNNGV. This CDR3 is 17 amino acids long. V lost 2 bases, J lost 5 bases, and 19 bases lay in between. CDR3 region: CASSLRNIAVNDNEQFF. As DNA, the CDR3 is TGTGCCAGCAGCTTAAGGAACATAGCGGTAAATGACAATGAGCAGTTCTTC.

V gene TRBV7-9 combines with J gene TRBJ2-5; D perhaps matches TRBD2 (6 bases). The CDR3 covers 14 residues. CDR1 SEHNR and CDR2 FQNEAQ come from the germline V gene (reference sequence). V gave up 5 bases and J gave up 3 bases, with 13 bases separating them. CDR3 protein: CASSESTGEETQYF. The DNA of the CDR3 is TGTGCCAGCAGCGAATCAACGGGAGAAGAGACCCAGTACTTC. The complete variable domain, with remaining parts taken from reference TRBV7-9 and TRBJ2-5, reads DTGVSQNPRHKITKRGQNVTFRCDPISEHNRLYWYRQTLGQGPEFLTYFQNEAQLEKSRLLSDRFSAERPKGSFSTLEIQRTEQGDSAMYLCASSESTGEETQYFGPGTRLLVL.

The gene calls are TRBV25-1 and TRBJ2-1; 8 bases are a match to TRBD1. Germline CDR1 is MGHDK and CDR2 is SYGVNS. V lost 7 bases and J lost 10; bases outside the gene matches: 9. The CDR3 loop spans 13 amino acids. The CDR3 nucleotides read TGTGCCAGCACGGACAGGGCCCTCAAGGAGCAGTTCTTC. Translation: CASTDRALKEQFF.

The J gene is TRBJ1-2, the V gene TRBV4-2; a possible D gene is TRBD1 (5 bases). V lost 0 bases and J lost 0, with 8 bases in between. The CDR3 loop spans 15 amino acids. Germline CDR1 LGHNA, CDR2 YNFKEQ. The CDR3 DNA follows: TGTGCCAGCAGCCAAGACAGGACATCTAACTATGGCTACACCTTC. Its protein product is CASSQDRTSNYGYTF.

The chain employs TRBV15 and TRBJ1-1; a weak D match, TRBD1 (6 bases). Trimming shortened V by 1 base and J by 5 bases, and 14 bases separated the two germline ends. The CDR3 covers 15 residues. The germline gives CDR1 LNHNV, CDR2 YYDKDF (reference sequence). CDR3 sequence: CATSRARDKPTEAFF. The CDR3 DNA reads TGTGCCACCAGCAGAGCCCGGGACAAGCCGACTGAAGCTTTCTTT.

The rearrangement joins TRBV7-6 to TRBJ1-4, with 10 nucleotides matching TRBD1. This CDR3 has 15 amino acids. V was clipped by 5 bases and J by 5 bases; unmatched bases: 5. CDR1 is SGHVS, CDR2 FNYEAQ, per germline. The CDR3 bases are TGTGCCAGCAGCCTTAGACAGGGGGCGAATGAAAAACTGTTTTTT. Translating it yields CASSLRQGANEKLFF. Drawing the rest from reference TRBV7-6 and TRBJ1-4, the complete variable domain is GAGVSQSPRYKVTKRGQDVALRCDPISGHVSLYWYRQALGQGPEFLTYFNYEAQQDKSGLPNDRFSAERPEGSISTLTIQRTEQRDSAMYRCASSLRQGANEKLFFGSGTQLSVL.